The 27 T cell receptor beta chains listed next were all sequenced from one sample in a study of CD8 T cells in Susac syndrome. RNA totalling about 0.45 to 1 ug underwent reverse transcription with random hexamers. A single record per CDR3 protein comes from TCRdb applying MiXCR to the immunoSEQ multiplex PCR reads. Of about 190,000 distinct CDR3 sequences in the sample, nearly 97% were seen once. The material sequenced was CD4+ T cells from PBMCs. Receptor source: a human donor with Susac syndrome.

The chain joins TRBV15 to TRBJ1-2, with 11 bases aligning to TRBD1. Germline CDR1 LNHNV, CDR2 YYDKDF (reference sequence). The CDR3 is 18 amino acids. Trimming removed 0 bases from V and 5 bases from J; junction bases left unmatched: 11. Here the CDR3 DNA reads TGTGCCACCAGCAGAGATAAAGTTTCGGGACAGGGGGGTTATGGCTACACCTTC. Residues: CATSRDKVSGQGGYGYTF.

The J gene is TRBJ1-6, the V gene TRBV3-1, with unresolved D. CDR3 length equals 12 residues. Trimming removed 4 bases at V and 10 bases at J, with 8 bases between. Germline loops: CDR1 LGHDT, CDR2 YNNKEL (reference sequence). The CDR3 coding sequence is TGTGCCAGCAGCCTGGTTGAGTCACCCCTCCACTTT. This sequence encodes CASSLVESPLHF.

This clonotype was observed once. The chain carries TRBV29-1 and TRBJ2-6; D possibly matches TRBD1 or TRBD2 (5 bases each). Germline-derived CDR1 and CDR2 are SQVTM and ANQGSEA. V was trimmed by 4 bases and J by 2 bases, leaving 18 bases between them. The CDR3 is 17 residues long. CDR3 DNA sequence: TGCAGCGTTGTTATTGGGACCGGCGCGACTGGGGCCAACGTCCTGACTTTC. It is translated as CSVVIGTGATGANVLTF.

The CDR3 loop reads CSAREVAGGETQYF. Written as DNA, the CDR3 is TGCAGTGCTAGAGAGGTAGCGGGGGGCGAGACCCAGTACTTC. This chain uses TRBV20-1 with TRBJ2-5, with 10 bases that match TRBD2. V lost 0 bases and J lost 5; bases outside the gene matches: 3. Germline CDR1 DFQATT, CDR2 SNEGSKA (reference sequence). This CDR3 contains 14 residues.

This chain joins TRBV5-1 and TRBJ2-7, with no clear D. The V and J ends lost 1 base and 4 bases respectively, with 9 bases between them. The germline V gene has CDR1 SGHRS and CDR2 YFSETQ. CDR3 length: 13 amino acids. The CDR3 sequence: CASSLTEVYEQYF. The CDR3 region has the DNA TGCGCCAGCAGCTTGACAGAAGTTTACGAGCAGTACTTC.

This chain links TRBV7-2 with TRBJ1-4, with D hard to call. The CDR3 is made up of 13 amino acids. Germline lookup yields CDR1 SGHTA and CDR2 FQGNSA. The V and J ends lost 0 bases and 5 bases respectively, with 4 bases between them. CDR3 nucleotide sequence: TGTGCCAGCAGCTTAGCTGCAAATGAAAAACTGTTTTTT. Translation gives CASSLAANEKLFF.

V usage is TRBV7-3 and J usage is TRBJ2-1; TRBD1 aligns across 8 bases. Germline lookup yields CDR1 SGHTA and CDR2 FQGTGA. This CDR3 spans 12 amino acids. The trim removed 10 bases at V and 5 bases at J, leaving 4 bases unmatched. The CDR3 spells CATGTGHNEQFF. For the CDR3, the DNA is TGTGCCACCGGGACAGGCCACAATGAGCAGTTCTTC.

The chain employs TRBV20-1 and TRBJ2-7; D is unresolved. Germline values: CDR1 DFQATT, CDR2 SNEGSKA (reference sequence). CDR3 size: 13 residues. Trimming pared 3 bases from V and 2 bases from J, leaving 11 bases between. Here the CDR3 reads CSARSRTAYEQYF. The CDR3 coding sequence is TGCAGTGCTAGGTCTAGGACCGCCTACGAGCAGTACTTC.

This rearrangement joins TRBV15 to TRBJ2-3, with D perhaps assigned TRBD1 or TRBD2 (6 bases each). CDR1 is LNHNV, CDR2 YYDKDF, per germline (reference sequence). CDR3 length: 16 amino acids. V shed 1 base and J shed 6 bases, with 17 bases lying between them. DNA for the CDR3: TGTGCCACCAGCAGAGGTTACCCGGGGGCGGGGGATACGCAGTATTTT. Its protein product is CATSRGYPGAGDTQYF.

This clonotype is a singleton in its sample. The V call is TRBV5-1, the J call TRBJ2-1, with TRBD2 as a possible D gene (6 bases). Trimming took 1 base from V and 3 from J, leaving 14 bases between them. The CDR3 loop spans 16 amino acids. The germline CDR1 and CDR2 sequences are SGHRS and YFSETQ. CDR3 protein: CASSLRLGGRYNEQFF. CDR3 coding DNA: TGCGCCAGCAGCTTGAGGTTGGGGGGACGCTACAATGAGCAGTTCTTC.

The chain joins TRBV2 to TRBJ2-7; unclear D gene. V gave up 1 base and J gave up 1 base, with 5 bases separating them. Germline lookup yields CDR1 SNHLY and CDR2 FYNNEI. This CDR3 spans 13 amino acids. The CDR3 sequence: CASSEVASYEQYF. In DNA form, the CDR3 reads TGTGCCAGCAGTGAAGTCGCGTCCTACGAGCAGTACTTC.

The chain is built from TRBV5-1 and TRBJ1-2; tentative D call: TRBD1 (6 bases). This CDR3 has 13 amino acids. Per germline, CDR1 SGHRS and CDR2 YFSETQ. V shed 1 base and J shed 4 bases, with 8 bases lying between them. The CDR3 here is CASSLNRVYGYTF. CDR3 bases: TGCGCCAGCAGCTTGAACAGGGTCTATGGCTACACCTTC.

The chain recombines TRBV3-1 with TRBJ2-3; no reliable D call. Between the trimmed V and J ends, which lost 0 bases and 2 bases, there was a span of 9 bases. This CDR3 comprises 15 residues. The germline V gene encodes CDR1 LGHDT and CDR2 YNNKEL (reference sequence). The CDR3 DNA reads TGTGCCAGCAGCCAAGATAACAAAAACACAGATACGCAGTATTTT. Protein: CASSQDNKNTDTQYF.

The CDR3 sequence is CASSLWTEEKLFF. The CDR3 region has the DNA TGTGCCAGCAGCTTATGGACGGAGGAAAAACTGTTTTTT. The rearrangement uses TRBV7-6 and TRBJ1-4; D is unresolved. In germline, CDR1 is SGHVS, CDR2 FNYEAQ. The CDR3 has 13 residues. The germline V and J ends were trimmed by 2 bases and 8 bases, with 9 bases remaining between them.

This sequence joins TRBV7-2 and TRBJ2-2; 9 positions match TRBD1. The CDR3 covers 11 residues. Unmatched junction bases numbered 4, after V lost 5 bases and J lost 15 bases. Germline-derived CDR1 and CDR2 are SGHTA and FQGNSA. The CDR3 coding sequence is TGTGCCAGCAGCCCCCGGGACAGGGTGTTTTTT. Protein: CASSPRDRVFF.

CDR3 in DNA: TGTGCCACCAGCAGAGACAGAAGCTCCTACGAGCAGTACTTC. Its translation: CATSRDRSSYEQYF. V is TRBV15 and J is TRBJ2-7; D unclear. The V and J ends lost 0 bases and 0 bases respectively, with 6 bases between them. This CDR3 has 14 amino acids. The germline CDR1 and CDR2 sequences are LNHNV and YYDKDF (reference sequence). Together with reference TRBV15 and TRBJ2-7, the CDR3 gives the full variable domain: DAMVIQNPRYQVTQFGKPVTLSCSQTLNHNVMYWYQQKSSQAPKLLFHYYDKDFNNEADTPDNFQSRRPNTSFCFLDIRSPGLGDTAMYLCATSRDRSSYEQYFGPGTRLTVT.

The CDR3 protein is CASSHGGGVGSPLHF. Written as DNA, the CDR3 is TGTGCCAGCAGCCATGGAGGGGGAGTAGGGTCACCCCTCCACTTT. The genes are TRBV5-6 and TRBJ1-6, with D perhaps TRBD1 (6 bases). Germline loops: CDR1 SGHDT, CDR2 YYEEEE. The CDR3 runs 15 residues. The V gene lost 4 bases and the J gene lost 10 bases, with 18 bases spanning the gap.

The gene calls are TRBV5-1 and TRBJ1-1, with a weak D call TRBD1 (6 bases). The CDR3 length is 13 residues. Germline CDR1 is SGHRS and CDR2 is YFSETQ. V lost 3 bases and J lost 6, with 12 bases in between. The CDR3 DNA reads as TGCGCCAGCAGCTCCAGGACAGATGCTGAAGCTTTCTTT. This gives the protein CASSSRTDAEAFF.

This sequence joins TRBV9 and TRBJ2-1, with D possibly being TRBD2 (7 bases). V lost 0 bases and J lost 4, with 11 bases in between. CDR3 size: 15 residues. Germline V CDR1 and CDR2: SGDLS, YYNGEE. CDR3 in amino acids: CASSVERGAYNEQFF. The CDR3 region has the DNA TGTGCCAGCAGCGTAGAACGGGGGGCATACAATGAGCAGTTCTTC.

The genes are TRBV18 and TRBJ2-5, with D possibly matching TRBD2 (5 bases). Looked up from germline, CDR1 is KGHSH and CDR2 is LQKENI. Trimming cost V 6 bases and J 5 bases, with 19 bases left between them. The CDR3 covers 15 residues. The CDR3 spells CASSLSSEAGETQYF. For the CDR3, the DNA is TGTGCCAGCTCCCTCTCCTCGGAGGCCGGGGAGACCCAGTACTTC.

The chain recombines TRBV2 with TRBJ1-4; perhaps TRBD1 as D (5 bases). The CDR3 contains 16 residues. V lost 5 bases and J 4 bases, leaving 17 bases between the germline ends. The germline V gene has CDR1 SNHLY and CDR2 FYNNEI. CDR3 region: CASSRQGLGVNEKLFF. Here the CDR3 DNA reads TGTGCCAGCAGTAGGCAGGGCCTAGGAGTTAATGAAAAACTGTTTTTT.

The chain recombines TRBV29-1 with TRBJ1-2, with D possibly TRBD1 on 5 matching bases. Germline CDR1 and CDR2: SQVTM and ANQGSEA. CDR3 length: 14 amino acids. The germline V and J ends were trimmed by 6 bases and 2 bases, with 16 bases remaining between them. This CDR3 reads CSVGGRFPNYGYTF. The DNA for the CDR3 is TGCAGCGTCGGGGGACGGTTCCCCAACTATGGCTACACCTTC.

The chain has TRBV6-2 or TRBV6-3 and TRBJ1-6; D is unresolved. The CDR3 runs to 12 residues. Germline CDR1 and CDR2: MNHEY and SVGEGT. Trimming took 0 bases from V and 14 from J, leaving 8 bases between them. CDR3 sequence (DNA): TGTGCCAGCAGTTACTCCCCCGGGACCCTCCACTTT. It encodes CASSYSPGTLHF.

This rearrangement joins TRBV15 to TRBJ2-3; D is unresolved. From germline, CDR1 is LNHNV and CDR2 YYDKDF (reference sequence). This CDR3 spans 16 amino acids. V shed 0 bases and J shed 0 bases, with 10 bases lying between them. This CDR3 reads CATSRDPAASTDTQYF. Written as DNA, the CDR3 is TGTGCCACCAGCAGAGATCCGGCAGCAAGCACAGATACGCAGTATTTT.

V usage is TRBV7-2 and J usage is TRBJ2-5, with 12 bases fitting TRBD2. This CDR3 is built from 15 residues. Per the germline V gene, CDR1 is SGHTA and CDR2 is FQGNSA. Trimming removed 6 bases from V and 1 base from J; junction bases left unmatched: 3. DNA for the CDR3: TGTGCCAGCAGGGCGACTAGCGGGGGCCAAGAGACCCAGTACTTC. Translating it yields CASRATSGGQETQYF.

The chain couples TRBV3-1 to TRBJ2-1, with TRBD2 matching over 11 bases. With 1 base clipped from V and 12 bases from J, the junction kept 17 bases outside the gene matches. Per the germline V gene, CDR1 is LGHDT and CDR2 is YNNKEL (reference sequence). This CDR3 has 18 residues. The chain's CDR3 is CASSQVPWRLAGTPGQFF. CDR3 sequence (DNA): TGTGCCAGCAGCCAAGTTCCCTGGCGACTAGCGGGGACCCCAGGGCAGTTCTTC.

The chain links TRBV6-5 to TRBJ2-1; the D gene could be TRBD1 or TRBD2 (6 bases each). The length of the CDR3 is 17 residues. With 5 bases removed from V and 1 base from J, the gap between germline ends came to 18 bases. Germline V gene data show CDR1 as MNHEY and CDR2 as SVGAGI. The CDR3, as DNA: TGTGCCAGCAGTCACCTGAGGAGGGGGGCGTCCTACAATGAGCAGTTCTTC. It yields the protein CASSHLRRGASYNEQFF.